Reported below is one T cell receptor (beta chain). This sample is part of a study of blood T cell repertoires in COVID-19. Overall study: Nucleic acid was either cDNA or gDNA, and it came from T cells, B-cell-depleted T cells, or PBMCs.

Measured with immunoSEQ multiplex PCR; TCRdb has only the in-frame clones, and not every one. The data show roughly 130,000 clones, around 75% seen once. Patients in Seattle were enrolled during active infection, then followed longitudinally. V shed 0 bases, J shed 3 bases, and the junction held 5 bases outside the gene matches. This CDR3 spans 15 amino acids. Germline V lookup: CDR1 LGHDT, CDR2 YNNKEL (reference sequence). This TCR was sampled from a woman aged 70-85 years with COVID-19, enrolled during active disease. Source material: peripheral blood. The chain is built from TRBV3-1 (or the pseudogene TRBV3-2) and TRBJ2-7; TRBD1 matches 7 bases. The CDR3 DNA reads TGTGCCAGCAGCCAAGAAGGACAGGAACGCTACGAGCAGTACTTC. Translating gives CASSQEGQERYEQYF.